This TCR beta chain comes out of a study of blood T cell repertoires in COVID-19. This clone was recorded only once. Measured with immunoSEQ multiplex PCR; TCRdb has only the in-frame clones, and not every one. The sample records about 250,000 clones, 70% to 90% being singletons. The V gene's germline CDR1 is MGHDK and CDR2 SYGVNS. Deletions cut 5 bases from V and 0 bases from J, with 10 bases between. The CDR3 sequence is 15 residues long. The sequenced material came from PBMCs or T cells enriched from blood (not recorded which). The sequence came from a woman between 50 and 59 years old with acute COVID-19. The V gene is TRBV25-1, the J gene TRBJ1-4; D is unclear. The CDR3 is CASSTNKATNEKLFF. CDR3 bases: TGTGCCAGCAGTACCAACAAAGCAACTAATGAAAAACTGTTTTTT.